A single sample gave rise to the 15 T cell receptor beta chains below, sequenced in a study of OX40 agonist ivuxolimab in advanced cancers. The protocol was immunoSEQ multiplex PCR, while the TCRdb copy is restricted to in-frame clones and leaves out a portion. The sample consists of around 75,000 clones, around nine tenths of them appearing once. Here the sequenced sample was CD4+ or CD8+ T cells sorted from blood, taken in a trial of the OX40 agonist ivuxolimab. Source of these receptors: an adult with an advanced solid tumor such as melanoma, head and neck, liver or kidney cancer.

The CDR3: CASSRPAKNIQYF. The CDR3 region has the DNA TGTGCCAGCAGTCGTCCAGCCAAAAACATTCAGTACTTC. The chain employs TRBV7-2 and TRBJ2-4; D is uncertain. Germline V lookup: CDR1 SGHTA, CDR2 FQGNSA. The CDR3 totals 13 residues. V was trimmed by 6 bases and J by 0 bases, leaving 6 bases between them.

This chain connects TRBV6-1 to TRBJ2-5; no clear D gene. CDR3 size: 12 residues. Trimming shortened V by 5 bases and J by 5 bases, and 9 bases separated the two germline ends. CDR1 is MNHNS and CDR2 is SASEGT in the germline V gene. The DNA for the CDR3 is TGTGCCAGCAGTTCACTCGGCGAGACCCAGTACTTC. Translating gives CASSSLGETQYF.

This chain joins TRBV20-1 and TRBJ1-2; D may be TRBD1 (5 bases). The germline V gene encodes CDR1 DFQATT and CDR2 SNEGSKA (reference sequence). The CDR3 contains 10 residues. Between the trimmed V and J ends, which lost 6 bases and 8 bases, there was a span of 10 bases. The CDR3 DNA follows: TGCAGTGCCTTGCGGGGCGGCTACACCTTC. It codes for CSALRGGYTF.

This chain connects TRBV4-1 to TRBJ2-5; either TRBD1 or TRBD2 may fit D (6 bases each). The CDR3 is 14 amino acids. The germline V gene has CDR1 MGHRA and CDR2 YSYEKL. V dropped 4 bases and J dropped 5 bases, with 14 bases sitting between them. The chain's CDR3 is CASSLSGALETQYF. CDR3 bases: TGCGCCAGCAGCCTCTCGGGGGCCTTGGAGACCCAGTACTTC.

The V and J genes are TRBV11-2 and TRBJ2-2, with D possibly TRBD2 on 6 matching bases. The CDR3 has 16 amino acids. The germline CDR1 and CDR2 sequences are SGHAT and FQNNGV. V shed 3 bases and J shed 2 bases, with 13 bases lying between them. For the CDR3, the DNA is TGTGCCAGCAGCTTCGTCAGCGGGCGAAACACCGGGGAGCTGTTTTTT. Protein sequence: CASSFVSGRNTGELFF.

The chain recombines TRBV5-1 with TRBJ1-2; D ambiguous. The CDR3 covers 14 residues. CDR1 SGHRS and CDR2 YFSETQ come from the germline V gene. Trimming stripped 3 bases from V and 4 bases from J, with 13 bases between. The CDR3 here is CASSSDSYFYGYTF. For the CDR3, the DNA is TGCGCCAGCAGCTCCGACTCTTACTTCTATGGCTACACCTTC.

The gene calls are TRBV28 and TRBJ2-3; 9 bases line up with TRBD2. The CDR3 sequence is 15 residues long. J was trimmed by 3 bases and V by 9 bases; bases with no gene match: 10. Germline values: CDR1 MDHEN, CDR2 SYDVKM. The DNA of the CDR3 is TGTGCCAGTATGGGTGGCGGGAGGGGTACAGATACGCAGTATTTT. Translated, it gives CASMGGGRGTDTQYF.

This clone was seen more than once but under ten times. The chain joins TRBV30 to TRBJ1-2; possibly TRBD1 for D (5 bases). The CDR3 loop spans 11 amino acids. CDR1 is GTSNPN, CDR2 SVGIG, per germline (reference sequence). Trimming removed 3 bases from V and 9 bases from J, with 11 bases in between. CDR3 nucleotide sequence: TGTGCCTGGAGCTCGACAGACCGCTACACCTTC. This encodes CAWSSTDRYTF.

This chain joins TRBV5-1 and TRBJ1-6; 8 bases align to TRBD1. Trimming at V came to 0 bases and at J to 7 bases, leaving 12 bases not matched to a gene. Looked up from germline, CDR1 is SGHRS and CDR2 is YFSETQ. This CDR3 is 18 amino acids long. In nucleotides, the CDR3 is TGCGCCAGCAGCTTGGAGGGCCTGGGTCAGGGGGCCAATTCACCCCTCCACTTT. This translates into CASSLEGLGQGANSPLHF.

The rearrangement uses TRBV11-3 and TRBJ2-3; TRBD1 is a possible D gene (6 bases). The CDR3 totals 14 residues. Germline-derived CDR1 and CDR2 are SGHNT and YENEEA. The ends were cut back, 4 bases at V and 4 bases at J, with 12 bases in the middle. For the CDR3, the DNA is TGTGCCAGCAGCTCATTGGACAGATCAGATACGCAGTATTTT. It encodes CASSSLDRSDTQYF.

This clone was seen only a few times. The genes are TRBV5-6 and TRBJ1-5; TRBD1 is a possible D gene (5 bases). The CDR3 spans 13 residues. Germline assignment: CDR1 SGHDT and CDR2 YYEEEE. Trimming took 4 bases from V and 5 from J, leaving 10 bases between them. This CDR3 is CASSPGRDQPQHF. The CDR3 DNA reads TGTGCCAGCAGCCCAGGGAGAGATCAGCCCCAGCATTTT.

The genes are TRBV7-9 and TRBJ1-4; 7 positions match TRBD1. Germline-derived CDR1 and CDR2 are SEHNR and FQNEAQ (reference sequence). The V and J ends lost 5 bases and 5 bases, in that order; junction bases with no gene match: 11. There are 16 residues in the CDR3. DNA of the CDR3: TGTGCCAGCAGCCACCGACAGGGTGGGGACAATGAAAAACTGTTTTTT. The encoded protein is CASSHRQGGDNEKLFF.

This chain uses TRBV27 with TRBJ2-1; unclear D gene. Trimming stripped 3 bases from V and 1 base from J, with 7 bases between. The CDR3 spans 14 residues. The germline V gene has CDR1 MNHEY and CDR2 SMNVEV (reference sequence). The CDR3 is CASSLVGSYNEQFF. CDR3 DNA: TGTGCCAGCAGTTTGGTGGGTTCCTACAATGAGCAGTTCTTC.

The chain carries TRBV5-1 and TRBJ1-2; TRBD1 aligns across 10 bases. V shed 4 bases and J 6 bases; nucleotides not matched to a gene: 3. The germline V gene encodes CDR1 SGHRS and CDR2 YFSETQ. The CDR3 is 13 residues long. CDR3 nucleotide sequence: TGCGCCAGCAGCCCTGGGACAGGGGATGGCTACACCTTC. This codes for CASSPGTGDGYTF.

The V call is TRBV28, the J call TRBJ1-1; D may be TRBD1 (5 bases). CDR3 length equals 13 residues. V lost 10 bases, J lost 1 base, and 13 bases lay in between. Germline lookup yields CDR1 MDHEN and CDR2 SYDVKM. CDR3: CATRGRANTEAFF. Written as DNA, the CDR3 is TGTGCCACCCGCGGCAGGGCGAACACTGAAGCTTTCTTT. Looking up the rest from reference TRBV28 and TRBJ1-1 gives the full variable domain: DVKVTQSSRYLVKRTGEKVFLECVQDMDHENMFWYRQDPGLGLRLIYFSYDVKMKEKGDIPEGYSVSREKKERFSLILESASTNQTSMYLCATRGRANTEAFFGQGTRLTVV.